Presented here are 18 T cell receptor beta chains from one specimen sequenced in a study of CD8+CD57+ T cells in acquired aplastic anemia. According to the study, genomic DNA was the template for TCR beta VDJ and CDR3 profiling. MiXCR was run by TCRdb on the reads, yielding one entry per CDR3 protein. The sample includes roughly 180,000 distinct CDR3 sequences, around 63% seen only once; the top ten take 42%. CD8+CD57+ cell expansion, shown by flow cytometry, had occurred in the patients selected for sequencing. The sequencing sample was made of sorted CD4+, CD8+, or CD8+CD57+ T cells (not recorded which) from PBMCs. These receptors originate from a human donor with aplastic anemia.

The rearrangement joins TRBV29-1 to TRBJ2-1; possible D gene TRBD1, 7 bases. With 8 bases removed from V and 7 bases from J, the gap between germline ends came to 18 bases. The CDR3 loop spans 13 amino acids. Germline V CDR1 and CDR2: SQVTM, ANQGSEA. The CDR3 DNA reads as TGCAGCACGGAGGGGGCCCCGAGGAATGAGCAGTTCTTC. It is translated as CSTEGAPRNEQFF.

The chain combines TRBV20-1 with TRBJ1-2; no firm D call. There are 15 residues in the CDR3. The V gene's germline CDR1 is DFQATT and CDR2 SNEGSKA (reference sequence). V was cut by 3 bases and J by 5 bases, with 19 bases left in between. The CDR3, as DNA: TGCAGTGCTAGTTCCCCCGGCTTGGGAGCGTATGGCTACACCTTC. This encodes CSASSPGLGAYGYTF.

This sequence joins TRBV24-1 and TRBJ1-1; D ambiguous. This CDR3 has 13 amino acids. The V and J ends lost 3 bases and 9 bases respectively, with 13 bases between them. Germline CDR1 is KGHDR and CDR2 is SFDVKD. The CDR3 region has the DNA TGTGCCACCAGTGATGAACTGGGGATGAAAGCTTTCTTT. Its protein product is CATSDELGMKAFF.

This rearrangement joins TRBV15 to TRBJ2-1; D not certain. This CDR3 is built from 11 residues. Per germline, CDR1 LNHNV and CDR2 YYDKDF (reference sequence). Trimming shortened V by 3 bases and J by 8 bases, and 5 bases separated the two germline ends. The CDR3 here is CATSRADEQFF. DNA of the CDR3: TGTGCCACCAGCAGGGCGGATGAGCAGTTCTTC.

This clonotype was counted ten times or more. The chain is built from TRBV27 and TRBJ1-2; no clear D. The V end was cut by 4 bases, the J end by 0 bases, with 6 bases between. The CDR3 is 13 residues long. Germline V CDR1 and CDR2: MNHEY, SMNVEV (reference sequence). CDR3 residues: CASSYSANYGYTF. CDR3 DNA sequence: TGTGCCAGCAGTTACAGTGCTAACTATGGCTACACCTTC.

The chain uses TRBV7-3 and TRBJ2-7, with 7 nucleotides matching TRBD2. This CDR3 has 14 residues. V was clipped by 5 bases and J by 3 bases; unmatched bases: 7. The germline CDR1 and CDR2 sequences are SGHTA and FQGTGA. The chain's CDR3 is CASSPGRGDYEQYF. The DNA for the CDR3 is TGTGCCAGCAGCCCTGGCCGGGGGGACTACGAGCAGTACTTC.

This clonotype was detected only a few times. The CDR3 loop is CASSGAEVQGADGYTF. Here the CDR3 DNA reads TGCGCCAGCAGTGGAGCCGAAGTTCAGGGGGCGGATGGCTACACCTTC. The chain is built from TRBV10-2 and TRBJ1-2; TRBD1 matches at 8 bases. Germline V gives CDR1 WSHSY, CDR2 SAAADI. This CDR3 spans 16 amino acids. With 4 bases clipped from V and 6 bases from J, the junction kept 13 bases outside the gene matches.

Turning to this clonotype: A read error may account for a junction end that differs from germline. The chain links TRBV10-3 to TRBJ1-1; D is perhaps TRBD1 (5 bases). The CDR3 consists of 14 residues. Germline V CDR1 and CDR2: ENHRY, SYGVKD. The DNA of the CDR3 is TGTGCCATCAGGGCGGGGACCCTGAACACTGAAGCTCTCTTT. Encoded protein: CAIRAGTLNTEALF.

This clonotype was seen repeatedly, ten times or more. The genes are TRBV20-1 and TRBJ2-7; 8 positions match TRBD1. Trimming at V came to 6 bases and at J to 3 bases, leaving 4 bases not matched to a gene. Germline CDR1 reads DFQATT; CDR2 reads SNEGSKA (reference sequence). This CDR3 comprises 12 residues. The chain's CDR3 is CSARTGSYEQYF. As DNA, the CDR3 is TGCAGTGCCAGGACAGGGAGCTACGAGCAGTACTTC.

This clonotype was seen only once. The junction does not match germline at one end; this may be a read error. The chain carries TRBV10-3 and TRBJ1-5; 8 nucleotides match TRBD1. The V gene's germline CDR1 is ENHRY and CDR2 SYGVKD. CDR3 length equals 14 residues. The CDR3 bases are TGTGCCGTCAGTGATCAGGGGGCCTATCAGCCCCAGCATTTT. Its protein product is CAVSDQGAYQPQHF.

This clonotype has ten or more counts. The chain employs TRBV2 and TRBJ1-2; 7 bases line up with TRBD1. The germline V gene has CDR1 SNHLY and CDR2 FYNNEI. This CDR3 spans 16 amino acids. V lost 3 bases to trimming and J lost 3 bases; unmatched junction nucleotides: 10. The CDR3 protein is CASSEVGRGWDYGYTF. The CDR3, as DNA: TGTGCCAGCAGTGAGGTTGGCAGGGGGTGGGACTATGGCTACACCTTC.

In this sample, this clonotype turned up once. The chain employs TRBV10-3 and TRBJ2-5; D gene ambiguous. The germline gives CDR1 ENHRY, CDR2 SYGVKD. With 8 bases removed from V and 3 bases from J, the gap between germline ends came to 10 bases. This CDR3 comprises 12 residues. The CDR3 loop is CAIAVSEETQYF. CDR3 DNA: TGTGCCATCGCGGTGTCGGAAGAGACCCAGTACTTC.

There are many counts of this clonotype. The CDR3 nucleotides read TGTGCCACCAGTGATAAACTTAACAATGAGCAGTTCTTC. Residues: CATSDKLNNEQFF. The rearrangement joins TRBV24-1 to TRBJ2-1, with D hard to call. With 3 bases removed from V and 5 bases from J, the gap between germline ends came to 7 bases. The CDR3 sequence is 13 residues long. In germline, CDR1 is KGHDR, CDR2 SFDVKD.

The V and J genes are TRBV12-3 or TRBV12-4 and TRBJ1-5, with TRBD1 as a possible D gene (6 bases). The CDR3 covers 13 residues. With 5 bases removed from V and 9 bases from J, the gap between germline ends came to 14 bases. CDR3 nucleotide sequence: TGTGCCAGCAGTGGACAGCCATCGGGGCCCCAGCATTTT. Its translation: CASSGQPSGPQHF.

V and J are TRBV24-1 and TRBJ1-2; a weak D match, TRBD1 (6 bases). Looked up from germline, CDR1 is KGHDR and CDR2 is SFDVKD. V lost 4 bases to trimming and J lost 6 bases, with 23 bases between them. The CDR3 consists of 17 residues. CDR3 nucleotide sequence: TGTGCCACCAGTGAACCCCTAGCGGGGGCGGAGGAAGATGGCTACACCTTC. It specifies CATSEPLAGAEEDGYTF.

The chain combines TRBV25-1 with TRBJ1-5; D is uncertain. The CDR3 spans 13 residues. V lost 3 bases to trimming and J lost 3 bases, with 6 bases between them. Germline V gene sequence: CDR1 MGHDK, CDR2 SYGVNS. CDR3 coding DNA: TGTGCCAGCAGTGATTCCTCCAATCAGCCCCAGCATTTT. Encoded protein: CASSDSSNQPQHF.

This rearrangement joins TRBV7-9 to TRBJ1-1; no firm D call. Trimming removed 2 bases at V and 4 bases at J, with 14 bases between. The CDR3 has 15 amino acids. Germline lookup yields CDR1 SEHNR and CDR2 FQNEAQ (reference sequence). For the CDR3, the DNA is TGTGCCAGCAGCTTAAGTGCCCAACCAAGCACTGAAGCTTTCTTT. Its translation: CASSLSAQPSTEAFF.

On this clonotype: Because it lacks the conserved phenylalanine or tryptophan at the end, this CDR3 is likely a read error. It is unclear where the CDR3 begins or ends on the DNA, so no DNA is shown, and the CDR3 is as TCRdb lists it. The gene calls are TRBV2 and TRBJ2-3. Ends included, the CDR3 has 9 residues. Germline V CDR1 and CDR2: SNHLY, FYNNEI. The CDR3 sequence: CASSLEALG.